This TCR beta chain was sequenced for a study of blood T cell repertoires in COVID-19. Study as a whole: Acute and convalescent COVID-19 samples came from the United States, Italy and Spain.

J gave up 10 bases and V 6 bases, and 6 bases lay outside the gene matches. This CDR3 is built from 11 residues. CDR1 is DFQATT, CDR2 SNEGSKA, per germline (reference sequence). Within the 2 weeks before study entry, each person in the exposed group met a COVID-19 case. TCRdb's table, derived via immunoSEQ multiplex PCR, lists solely in-frame clones and lacks some. The data show about 250,000 clones, 80% to 90% seen once. This chain connects TRBV20-1 to TRBJ2-4; 7 bases are shared with TRBD1. Sequenced sample: PBMCs or T cells enriched from blood (not recorded which). This TCR came from a middle-aged woman who had been exposed to COVID-19. CDR3 nucleotide sequence: TGCAGTGCCTCTCTCAGGGGGATTCAGTACTTC. It translates to CSASLRGIQYF.